The clone carrying this TCR beta chain was picked up one time. This entry belongs to a study of blood T cell repertoires in COVID-19. Study in general: Samples of COVID-19 (acute and convalescent) were obtained from the United States, Italy and Spain. The cDNA or gDNA used as material had been derived from T cells, B-cell-depleted T cells, or PBMCs.

The germline V gene encodes CDR1 SGHVS and CDR2 FQNEAQ. The length of the CDR3 is 13 residues. The V end lost 3 bases, the J end lost 6 bases, and 8 bases lay between the germline ends. Per the original data handling: Amplifying reference gene primers gave estimates of nucleated cell counts. Assay used: immunoSEQ multiplex PCR; TCRdb lists only in-frame clones, some missing. V, J and clone size are taken as reported in that table, and D and trimming were inferred from the DNA itself. The repertoire consists of more than 150,000 clones, with approximately 80% occurring once and the leading ten covering approximately 13%.

The specimen sequenced was peripheral blood. This TCR was sampled from a man aged 45-65 years who had recovered from COVID-19. The chain joins TRBV7-8 to TRBJ1-4, with D possibly TRBD1 on 5 matching bases. CDR3 residues: CASSFAGYEKLFF. In nucleotides, the CDR3 is TGTGCCAGCAGCTTTGCAGGGTATGAAAAACTGTTTTTT.